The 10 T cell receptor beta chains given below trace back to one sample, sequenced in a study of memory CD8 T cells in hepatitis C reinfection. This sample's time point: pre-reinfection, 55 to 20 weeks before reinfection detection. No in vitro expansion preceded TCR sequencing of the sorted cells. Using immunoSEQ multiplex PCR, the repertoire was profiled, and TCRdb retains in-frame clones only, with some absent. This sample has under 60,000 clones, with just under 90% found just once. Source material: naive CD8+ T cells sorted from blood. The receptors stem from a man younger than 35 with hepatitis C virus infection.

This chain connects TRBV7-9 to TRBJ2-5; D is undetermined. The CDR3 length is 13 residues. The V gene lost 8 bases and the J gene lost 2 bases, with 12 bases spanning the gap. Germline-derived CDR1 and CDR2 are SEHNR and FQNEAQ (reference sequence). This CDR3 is CASVPGSQETQYF. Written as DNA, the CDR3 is TGTGCCAGCGTCCCCGGGTCGCAAGAGACCCAGTACTTC.

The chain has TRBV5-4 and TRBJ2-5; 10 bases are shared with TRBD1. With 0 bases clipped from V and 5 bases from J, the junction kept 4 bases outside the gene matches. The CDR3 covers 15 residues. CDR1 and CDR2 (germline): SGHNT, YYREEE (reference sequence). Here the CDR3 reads CASSLAGTGVETQYF. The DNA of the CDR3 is TGTGCCAGCAGCTTGGCCGGGACAGGGGTGGAGACCCAGTACTTC.

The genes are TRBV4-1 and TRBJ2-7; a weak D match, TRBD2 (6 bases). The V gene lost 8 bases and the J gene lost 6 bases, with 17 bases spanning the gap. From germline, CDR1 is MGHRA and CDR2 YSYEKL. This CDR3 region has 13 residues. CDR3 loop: CASAQTEGGEQYF. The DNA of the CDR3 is TGCGCCAGCGCTCAAACCGAGGGAGGCGAGCAGTACTTC.

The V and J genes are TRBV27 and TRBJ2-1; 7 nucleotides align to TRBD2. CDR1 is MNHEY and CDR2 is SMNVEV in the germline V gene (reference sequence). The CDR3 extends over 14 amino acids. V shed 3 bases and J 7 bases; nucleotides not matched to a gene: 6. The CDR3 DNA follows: TGTGCCAGCAGTTTTAGCGGGCCGACAAATGAGCAGTTCTTC. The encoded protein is CASSFSGPTNEQFF.

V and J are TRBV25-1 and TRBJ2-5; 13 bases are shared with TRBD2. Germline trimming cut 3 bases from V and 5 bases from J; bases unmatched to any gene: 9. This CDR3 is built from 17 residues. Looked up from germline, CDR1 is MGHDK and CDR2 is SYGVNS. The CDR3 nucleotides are TGTGCCAGCAGTGACCCACCGGGACTAGCGGGGATGGAGACCCAGTACTTC. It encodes CASSDPPGLAGMETQYF.

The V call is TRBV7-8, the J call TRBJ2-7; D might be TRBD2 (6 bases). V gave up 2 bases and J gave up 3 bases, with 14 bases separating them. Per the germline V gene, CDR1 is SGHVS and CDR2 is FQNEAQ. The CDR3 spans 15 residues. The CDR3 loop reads CASSLIGGAGYEQYF. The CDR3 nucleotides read TGTGCCAGCAGCTTAATTGGGGGAGCGGGCTACGAGCAGTACTTC.

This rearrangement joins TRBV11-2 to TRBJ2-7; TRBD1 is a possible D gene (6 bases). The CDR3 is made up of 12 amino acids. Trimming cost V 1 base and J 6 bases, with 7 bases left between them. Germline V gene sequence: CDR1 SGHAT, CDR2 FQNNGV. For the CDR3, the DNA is TGTGCCAGCAGCTTAGGAGGGGGCGAGCAGTACTTC. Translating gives CASSLGGGEQYF.

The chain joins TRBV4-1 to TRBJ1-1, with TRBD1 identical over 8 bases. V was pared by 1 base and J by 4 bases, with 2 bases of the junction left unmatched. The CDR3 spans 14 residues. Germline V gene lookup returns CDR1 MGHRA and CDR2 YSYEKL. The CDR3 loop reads CASSQAQGATEAFF. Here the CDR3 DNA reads TGCGCCAGCAGCCAAGCCCAGGGGGCCACTGAAGCTTTCTTT.

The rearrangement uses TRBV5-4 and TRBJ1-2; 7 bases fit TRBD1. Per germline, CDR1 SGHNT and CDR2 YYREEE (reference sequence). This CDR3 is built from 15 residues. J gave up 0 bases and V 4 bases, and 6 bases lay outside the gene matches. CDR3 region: CASSPGTVPNYGYTF. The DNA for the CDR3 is TGTGCCAGCAGCCCGGGGACAGTACCTAACTATGGCTACACCTTC.

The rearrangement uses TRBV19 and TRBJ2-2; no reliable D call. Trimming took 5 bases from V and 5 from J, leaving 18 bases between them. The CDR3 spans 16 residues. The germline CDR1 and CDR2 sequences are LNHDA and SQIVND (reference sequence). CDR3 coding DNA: TGTGCCAGTAGTCCACCAGTCACGACAACAACCGGGGAGCTGTTTTTT. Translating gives CASSPPVTTTTGELFF. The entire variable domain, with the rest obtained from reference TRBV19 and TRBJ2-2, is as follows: DGGITQSPKYLFRKEGQNVTLSCEQNLNHDAMYWYRQDPGQGLRLIYYSQIVNDFQKGDIAEGYSVSREKKESFPLTVTSAQKNPTAFYLCASSPPVTTTTGELFFGEGSRLTVL.